This T cell receptor beta chain is drawn from a study of PD-L1 blockade in urothelial cancer (dated by TCRdb to the late 2010s). At the level of the whole study: Therapy was started in the mid-2010s for all patients, and atezolizumab 1,200 mg was administered intravenously every 3 weeks. Twenty-five of 29 patients were identified as males with urothelial cancer of bladder origin, and a prior smoking history was reported by 18 of 29 patients. An ECOG performance status of 0 or 1 was recorded for the patients, and 0 to 3 prior chemotherapy regimens had been received by the patients. Blood samples were analyzed 3 weeks after the start of treatment (second dose) and 6 weeks after the start of treatment. Blood samples yielded a median of 141,255 T cells and roughly 83,000 unique TCRs, with median clonality 0.080. The study, an exploratory multi-omic analysis, examined somatic, immune and clinical correlates of response to PD-L1 blockade with atezolizumab in urothelial cancer. TCR sequencing covered pretreatment tumor samples and matched, serially collected peripheral blood taken before and after atezolizumab treatment. Durable clinical benefit was defined as a progression-free survival longer than 6 months, and TCR features were additionally tested against progression-free survival and overall survival. In the same patients, pretreatment tumors underwent whole exome sequencing and RNA sequencing in addition to TCR sequencing. Durable clinical benefit was achieved by nine patients but not by the remaining 20. Just over 28 patients had pretreatment blood TCR-seq, roughly 24 had at least one posttreatment blood collection, and roughly 24 had tumor TCR-seq.

General study outcomes and caveats: Because of the small sample size (n ≈ 29) and the many exploratory analyses performed, the results are intended to be regarded as hypothesis-generating. A pretreatment peripheral blood TCR clonality below the median was linked to improved progression-free and overall survival. Among patients with durable benefit, tumor-associated TCR clones showed greater expansion in peripheral blood 3 weeks after treatment started (n ≈ 24, p = 0.022).

Per the publication, the time point label means: pretreatment peripheral blood. A total of 29 patients with locally advanced or metastatic urothelial carcinoma, treated at Memorial Sloan Kettering on a trial protocol, made up the cohort. Peripheral blood mononuclear cells were collected pretreatment and during treatment, with between 1 and 8 total time points obtained per patient. The Qiagen DNeasy Blood extraction kit was used to purify genomic DNA from total PBMCs and tumor samples. PBMCs were collected pretreatment and during treatment, and were isolated and stored as previously described. Sequences MDHEN (CDR1) and SYDVKM (CDR2) are obtained from the germline V gene. The CDR3 sequence holds 12 residues, the cysteine and phenylalanine included. Only the CDR3 portion is preserved as DNA: 36 bases, with reading frame beginning at the first base. At the junction V is shortened by 6 bases and J by 7 bases, with 13 bases in between.

Concerning this clone: The target of this receptor is not known. Nothing much larger sits one base from this clone, and base qualities are not available.

To estimate absolute template abundance from read counts, synthetic TCR analog templates were spiked into each PCR. The immunoSEQ assay used bias-controlled V and J gene primers to amplify TCRbeta CDR3 regions from genomic DNA. Sequencing of rearranged TCRbeta segments was performed at approximately 20X coverage. Per the authors' processing: Clustering was used to correct sequencing errors, and CDR3s were annotated against IMGT to assign V, D and J genes. Downstream analyses used only productive TCRbeta rearrangements, leaving out any out-of-frame or stop-codon sequences. Clonality was calculated as one minus the Shannon entropy normalized by the log of the number of unique productive sequences. Fisher's exact test with Benjamini-Hochberg correction, using a cutoff of adjusted p below 0.01, was how clones that differed between time points or between blood and tumor were identified. This is the immuneACCESS table as TCRdb keeps it, with only in-frame sequences that have V and J called. A part of the clones is gone; compared with another copy, unresolved V genes explain less than half, and the rest is unexplained. That table supplies the V and J calls and clone size; D and trimming were determined from the DNA. The sample table shows 60,000 to 65,000 clones, and around 81% are seen once. The ten largest clonotypes hold under 3.5% of the sample.

This clonotype was sampled from a man aged 65 to 79 with urothelial cancer. Sample: PBMCs, taken around atezolizumab (anti-PD-L1) treatment. The rearranged chain carries TRBV28 and TRBJ2-7, with a weak D call of TRBD2 (5 bases match). In nucleotides, the sequence is TGTGCCAGCAGGTTGTCAGAGGGAGAGCAGTACTTC. This sequence encodes CASRLSEGEQYF.